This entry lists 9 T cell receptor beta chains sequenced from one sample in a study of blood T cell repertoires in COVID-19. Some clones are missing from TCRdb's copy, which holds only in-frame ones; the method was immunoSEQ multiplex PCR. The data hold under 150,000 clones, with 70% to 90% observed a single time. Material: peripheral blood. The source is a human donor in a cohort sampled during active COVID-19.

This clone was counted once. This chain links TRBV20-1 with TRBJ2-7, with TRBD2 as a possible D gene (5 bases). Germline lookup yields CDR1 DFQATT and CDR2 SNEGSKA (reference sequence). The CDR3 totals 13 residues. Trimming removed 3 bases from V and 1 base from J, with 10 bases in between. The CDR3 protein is CSASLTGSYEQYF. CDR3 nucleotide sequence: TGCAGTGCTAGTTTGACGGGATCCTACGAGCAGTACTTC.

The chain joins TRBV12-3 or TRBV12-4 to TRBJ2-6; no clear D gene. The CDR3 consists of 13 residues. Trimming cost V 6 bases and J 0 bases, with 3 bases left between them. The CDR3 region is CASRASGANVLTF. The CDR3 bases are TGTGCCAGCAGAGCCTCTGGGGCCAACGTCCTGACTTTC.

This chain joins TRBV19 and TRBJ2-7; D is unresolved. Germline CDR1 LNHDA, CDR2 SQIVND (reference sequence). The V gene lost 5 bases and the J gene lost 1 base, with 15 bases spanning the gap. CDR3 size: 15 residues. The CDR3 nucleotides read TGTGCCAGTAGTGACTCGCCAGCCTCTTCCTACGAGCAGTACTTC. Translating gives CASSDSPASSYEQYF.

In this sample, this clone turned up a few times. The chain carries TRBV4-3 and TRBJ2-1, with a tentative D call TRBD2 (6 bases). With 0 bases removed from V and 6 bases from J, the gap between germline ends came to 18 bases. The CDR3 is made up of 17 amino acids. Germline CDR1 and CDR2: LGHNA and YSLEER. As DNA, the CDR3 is TGCGCCAGCAGCCAAGAGTTAGTCCGAGGGAGGTTCAATGAGCAGTTCTTC. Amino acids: CASSQELVRGRFNEQFF.

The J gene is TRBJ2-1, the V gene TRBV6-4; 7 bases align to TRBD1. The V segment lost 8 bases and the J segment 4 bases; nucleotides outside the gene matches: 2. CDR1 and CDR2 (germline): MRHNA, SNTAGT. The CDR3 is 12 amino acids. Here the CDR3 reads CASRDRYNEQFF. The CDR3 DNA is TGTGCCAGCCGGGACAGATACAATGAGCAGTTCTTC.

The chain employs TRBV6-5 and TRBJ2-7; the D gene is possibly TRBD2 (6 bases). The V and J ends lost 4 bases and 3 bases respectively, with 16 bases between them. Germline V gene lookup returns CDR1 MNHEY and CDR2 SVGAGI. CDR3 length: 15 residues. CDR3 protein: CASSLTFTGDYEQYF. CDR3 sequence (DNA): TGTGCCAGCAGTTTGACTTTCACGGGGGACTACGAGCAGTACTTC.

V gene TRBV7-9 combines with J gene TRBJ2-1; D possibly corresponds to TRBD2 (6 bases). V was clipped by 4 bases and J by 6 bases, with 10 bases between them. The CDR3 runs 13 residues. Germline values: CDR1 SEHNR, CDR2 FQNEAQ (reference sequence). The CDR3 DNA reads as TGTGCCAGCAGCTGGGGGACTGTCAATGAGCAGTTCTTC. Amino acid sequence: CASSWGTVNEQFF.

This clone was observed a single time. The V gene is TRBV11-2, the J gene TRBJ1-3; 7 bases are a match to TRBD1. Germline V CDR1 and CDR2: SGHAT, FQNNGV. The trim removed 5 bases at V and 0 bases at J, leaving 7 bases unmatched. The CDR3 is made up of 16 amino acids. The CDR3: CASSPRQGRSGNTIYF. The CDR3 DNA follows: TGTGCCAGCAGCCCGAGACAGGGTCGCTCTGGAAACACCATATATTTT.

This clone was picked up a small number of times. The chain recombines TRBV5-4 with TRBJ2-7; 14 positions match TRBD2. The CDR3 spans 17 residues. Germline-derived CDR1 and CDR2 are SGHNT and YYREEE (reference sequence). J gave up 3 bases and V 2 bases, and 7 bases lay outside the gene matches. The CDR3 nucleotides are TGTGCCAGCAGCTTCGGACTAGCGGGGGGTATTTACTACGAGCAGTACTTC. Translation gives CASSFGLAGGIYYEQYF. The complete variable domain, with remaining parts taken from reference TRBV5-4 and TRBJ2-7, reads ETGVTQSPTHLIKTRGQQVTLRCSSQSGHNTVSWYQQALGQGPQFIFQYYREEENGRGNFPPRFSGLQFPNYSSELNVNALELDDSALYLCASSFGLAGGIYYEQYFGPGTRLTVT.